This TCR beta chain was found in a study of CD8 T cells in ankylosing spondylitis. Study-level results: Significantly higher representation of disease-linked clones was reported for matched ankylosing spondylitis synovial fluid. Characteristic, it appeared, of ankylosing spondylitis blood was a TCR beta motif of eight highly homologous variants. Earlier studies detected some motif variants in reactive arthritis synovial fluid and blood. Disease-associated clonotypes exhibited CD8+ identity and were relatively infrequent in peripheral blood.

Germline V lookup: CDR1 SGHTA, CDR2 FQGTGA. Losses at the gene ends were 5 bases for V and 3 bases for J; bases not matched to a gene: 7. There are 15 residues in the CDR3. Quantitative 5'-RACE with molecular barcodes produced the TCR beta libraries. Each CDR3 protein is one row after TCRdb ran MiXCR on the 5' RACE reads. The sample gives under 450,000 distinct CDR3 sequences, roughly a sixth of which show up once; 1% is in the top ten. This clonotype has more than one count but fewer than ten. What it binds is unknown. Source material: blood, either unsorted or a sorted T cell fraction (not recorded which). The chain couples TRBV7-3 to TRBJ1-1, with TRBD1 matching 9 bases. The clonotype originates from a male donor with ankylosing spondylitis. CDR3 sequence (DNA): TGTGCCAGCAGCCTTACAGGGGGCGGTCACACTGAAGCTTTCTTT. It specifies CASSLTGGGHTEAFF.